This T cell receptor (beta chain) emerged from a study of cytomegalovirus exposure and HLA in healthy donors. Whole-study context: A subsequent analysis reported that the roughly 120 validation repertoires were produced on the same platform that had also been used for the roughly 670 first-cohort repertoires. Whole-study results and caveats: Cytomegalovirus-associated TCR beta chains were listed, numbering roughly 150.

A note on this clone: Antigen unknown.

Some clones are missing from TCRdb's copy, which holds only in-frame ones; the method was immunoSEQ multiplex PCR. The sample contains 150,000 to 200,000 clones, around nine tenths of which appear only once. Specimen: PBMCs. This clonotype originated in a man aged 18 to 30 in good health and CMV-seropositive.

CDR3 bases: TGCGCCAGCAGCCAAGATGGGCAAGATACGCAGTATTTT. Protein sequence: CASSQDGQDTQYF. The chain links TRBV4-3 to TRBJ2-3, with D unresolved. Trimming stripped 0 bases from V and 5 bases from J, with 6 bases between. The CDR3 is made up of 13 amino acids. CDR1 is LGHNA, CDR2 YSLEER, per germline.